This T cell receptor beta chain was captured in a study of shared clonotypes between healthy human individuals. The authors divided CD4+ cells into CD45RA+ naive and CD45RA-negative memory subsets. Assay used: immunoSEQ multiplex PCR; TCRdb lists only in-frame clones, some missing. The data show over a million clones, roughly 74% seen once. General observations from the study: A reduction in generation probabilities was seen for non-shared clonotypes relative to those shared by all four donors.

A word on this clone: Its target is unknown. Other DNA sequences in this specimen translate into the identical CDR3.

V gave up 3 bases and J gave up 6 bases, with 3 bases separating them. This CDR3 has 11 amino acids. CDR1 and CDR2 (germline): MNHNS, SASEGT. This clonotype originated in a man between 18 and 35 years old in good health. Some clones in this sample may be carry-over from other donors' samples. The sample comprised memory CD4+ T cells from PBMCs. Subset indicated: CD45RA-negative fraction. V is TRBV6-1 and J is TRBJ1-5; D is unresolved. Here the CDR3 reads CASSEGQPQHF. As DNA, the CDR3 is TGTGCCAGCAGTGAGGGTCAGCCCCAGCATTTT.